What follows is one T cell receptor (beta chain) and its context. This clonotype was observed once. Its recognized antigen is unknown. No base quality values were provided; no much bigger clone lies one nucleotide off. One read alone is a weak basis. This record belongs to a study of identical twins (dated by TCRdb to the mid-2010s). Regarding the research as a whole: TCR alpha and beta repertoires from monozygotic twins, unrelated adults of various ages and cord blood were deep-sequenced to test whether fetal clonotypes persist. Replicate twin experiments were performed at different times using different library preparation protocols to rule out contamination. What the research found in general, with its limitations: Abundant cord blood beta clonotypes carried fewer insertions; young adult naive repertoires showed a weaker similar trend, while memory repertoires showed none. Excess twin sharing in beta out-of-frame sequences was weaker because fewer shared sequences lowered the signal-to-noise ratio. Compared with coincidental sharing between unrelated individuals, out-of-frame TCR alpha sequences shared between twins showed an excess of sequences with low generation probability. Zero-insertion analyses could be partly confounded by invariant T cells such as MAIT and iNKT, though diverse VJ usage argued against such confounding for most clonotypes. Recombination models systematically underestimated out-of-frame TCR alpha sharing in monozygotic twins but agreed with sharing between unrelated individuals. Conclusions relied on cross-sectional statistical analysis, since the same donors could not be followed over many years.

Only healthy Caucasian donors were included. The twin cohort comprised three pairs of female monozygotic twins, all aged roughly 18 to 30 years. Peripheral blood mononuclear cells were used as the source from which RNA for TCR libraries was isolated. Trimming leaves V shorter by 8 bases and J shorter by 5 bases, with the junction holding 8 bases beyond the gene matches. The CDR3 runs 15 amino acids, cysteine and phenylalanine included. This entry keeps only the CDR3 DNA: 45 bases, framed from base 1. The library was made by 5' RACE. The run used an Illumina HiSeq 2000. Template switching added a universal primer binding site, and the final cDNA carried a unique molecular identifier that allowed TCR cDNA molecules to be counted accurately. Specific primers in the conserved constant-segment region were used to synthesize first-strand cDNA for TCR alpha and beta chains. To control for contamination, each cDNA library was double barcoded with a SMART-Mk sample barcode plus Illumina barcodes. Two successive PCR steps introduced TruSeq adapter sequences along with Illumina sample barcodes. TCR alpha and beta cDNA libraries were sequenced on the Illumina HiSeq platform with custom primers. Regarding the original processing steps: Unique molecular identifiers were extracted from raw reads with MiGEC, and CDR3 positions were determined with MiXCR. For each individual, recombination models were inferred using an EM algorithm with the repgenHMM and IGoR tools. Shared clonotypes were analyzed with the tcR package in R, and sharing was normalized by the product of cloneset sizes. Out-of-frame nonproductive sequences were analyzed to study raw recombination free of thymic and clonal selection effects. Through fastp at Q25 and MiXCR, TCRdb rebuilt clones from the public reads, retaining in-frame beta chains. Rows merge per CDR3 protein into single entries with the most common DNA and genes. TCRdb assigned the V and J calls; the authors' analysis was not used. The sample data list 690,000 or so distinct CDR3 sequences, and over 8.5% of these were observed just once. In total, the top ten clones hold 0.75% to 1% of the sample.

These data were also reused for a study on yellow fever vaccine responses in identical twins. As that second paper reports: According to the authors, the vaccine-induced T cell response in identical twins seemed to be partly convergent and partly specific to each individual. The study precisely tracked vaccine-responding T cell clones in identical twins.

This chain is built from TRBV12-3 or TRBV12-4 and TRBJ2-5, with 13 bases matching TRBD2. The clonotype was recovered from a woman between 18 and 30 years old in good health. The specimen sequenced was PBMCs. The CDR3 here reads CASGILAGGLETQYF. The sequenced DNA is TGTGCCAGCGGTATACTAGCGGGGGGGCTCGAGACCCAGTACTTC.